The 6 T cell receptor beta chains below all came from one sample that was sequenced in a study of neoadjuvant anti-PD-1 for oral cavity cancer. Clones were read by immunoSEQ multiplex PCR, and TCRdb kept only the in-frame ones, dropping some. The sample has approximately 42,000 clones, 65% to 80% seen once. The time point was: after neoadjuvant nivolumab, at surgical resection. The sample in question was PBMCs, obtained after nivolumab (anti-PD-1) treatment. All receptors come from a person between 40 and 85 years old with oral cavity squamous cell carcinoma.

J is TRBJ2-1 and V is TRBV9, with 11 positions matching TRBD2. The CDR3 spans 16 residues. Germline lookup yields CDR1 SGDLS and CDR2 YYNGEE. J was trimmed by 7 bases and V by 0 bases; bases with no gene match: 6. CDR3 region: CASSVGLAGTGNEQFF. The CDR3 coding sequence is TGTGCCAGCAGCGTAGGACTAGCGGGAACGGGAAATGAGCAGTTCTTC.

V is TRBV28 and J is TRBJ1-5; perhaps TRBD1 as D (6 bases). This CDR3 has 13 amino acids. With 5 bases removed from V and 5 bases from J, the gap between germline ends came to 10 bases. CDR1 MDHEN and CDR2 SYDVKM come from the germline V gene. This CDR3 reads CASSGQLYQPQHF. The CDR3 nucleotides are TGTGCCAGCAGTGGACAGCTTTATCAGCCCCAGCATTTT.

Relative to its sample, this clone is medium-sized. The chain is built from TRBV6-4 and TRBJ1-1; D is uncertain. This CDR3 has 15 amino acids. The germline V gene has CDR1 MRHNA and CDR2 SNTAGT. V lost 0 bases and J 1 base, leaving 9 bases between the germline ends. The CDR3 DNA reads as TGTGCCAGCAGTGACTCGTGGCCGCCGAACACTGAAGCTTTCTTT. Protein product: CASSDSWPPNTEAFF.

The chain has TRBV29-1 and TRBJ2-5; tentative D call: TRBD2 (5 bases). Trimming removed 0 bases at V and 2 bases at J, with 10 bases between. Germline CDR1 reads SQVTM; CDR2 reads ANQGSEA. The CDR3 has 14 amino acids. CDR3 residues: CSVEDPRGQETQYF. The CDR3, as DNA: TGCAGCGTTGAAGATCCCCGGGGACAAGAGACCCAGTACTTC.

The V call is TRBV6-5, the J call TRBJ1-1; 7 bases align to TRBD1. Germline loops: CDR1 MNHEY, CDR2 SVGAGI. CDR3 size: 16 residues. J lost 1 base, V lost 4 bases, and 9 bases had no gene match. The CDR3 is CASSFRQGVGNTEAFF. CDR3 in DNA: TGTGCCAGCAGTTTCCGACAGGGAGTCGGGAACACTGAAGCTTTCTTT.

V is TRBV11-3 and J is TRBJ2-1; D gene unclear. From germline, CDR1 is SGHNT and CDR2 YENEEA. The CDR3 extends over 15 amino acids. V lost 0 bases and J lost 2, with 8 bases in between. As DNA, the CDR3 is TGTGCCAGCAGCTTAGACCCGGGCCCCTACAATGAGCAGTTCTTC. Translating gives CASSLDPGPYNEQFF.